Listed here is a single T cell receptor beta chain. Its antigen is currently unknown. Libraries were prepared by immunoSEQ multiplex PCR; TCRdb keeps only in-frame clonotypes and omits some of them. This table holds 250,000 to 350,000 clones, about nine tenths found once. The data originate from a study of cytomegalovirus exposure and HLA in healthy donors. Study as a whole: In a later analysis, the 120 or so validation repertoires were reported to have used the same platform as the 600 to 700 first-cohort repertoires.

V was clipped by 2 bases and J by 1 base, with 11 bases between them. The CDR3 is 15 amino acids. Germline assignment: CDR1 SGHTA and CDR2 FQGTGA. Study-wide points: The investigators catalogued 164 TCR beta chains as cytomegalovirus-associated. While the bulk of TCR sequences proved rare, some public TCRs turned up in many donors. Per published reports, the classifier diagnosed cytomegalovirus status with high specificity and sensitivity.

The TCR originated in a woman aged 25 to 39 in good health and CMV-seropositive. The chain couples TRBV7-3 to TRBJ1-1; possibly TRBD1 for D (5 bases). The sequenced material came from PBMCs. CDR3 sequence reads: CASSLYPDTNTEAFF. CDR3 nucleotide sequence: TGTGCCAGCAGCTTATATCCGGACACGAACACTGAAGCTTTCTTT.